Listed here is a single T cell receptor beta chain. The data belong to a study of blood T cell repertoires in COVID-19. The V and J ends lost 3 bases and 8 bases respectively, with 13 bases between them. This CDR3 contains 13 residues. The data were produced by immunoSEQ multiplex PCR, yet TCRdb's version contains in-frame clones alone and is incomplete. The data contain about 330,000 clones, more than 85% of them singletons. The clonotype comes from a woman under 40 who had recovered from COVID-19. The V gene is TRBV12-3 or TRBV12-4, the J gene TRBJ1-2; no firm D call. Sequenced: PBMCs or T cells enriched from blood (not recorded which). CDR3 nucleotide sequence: TGTGCCAGCAGTTTCGTTACAGCCGCCGGCTACACCTTC. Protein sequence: CASSFVTAAGYTF.